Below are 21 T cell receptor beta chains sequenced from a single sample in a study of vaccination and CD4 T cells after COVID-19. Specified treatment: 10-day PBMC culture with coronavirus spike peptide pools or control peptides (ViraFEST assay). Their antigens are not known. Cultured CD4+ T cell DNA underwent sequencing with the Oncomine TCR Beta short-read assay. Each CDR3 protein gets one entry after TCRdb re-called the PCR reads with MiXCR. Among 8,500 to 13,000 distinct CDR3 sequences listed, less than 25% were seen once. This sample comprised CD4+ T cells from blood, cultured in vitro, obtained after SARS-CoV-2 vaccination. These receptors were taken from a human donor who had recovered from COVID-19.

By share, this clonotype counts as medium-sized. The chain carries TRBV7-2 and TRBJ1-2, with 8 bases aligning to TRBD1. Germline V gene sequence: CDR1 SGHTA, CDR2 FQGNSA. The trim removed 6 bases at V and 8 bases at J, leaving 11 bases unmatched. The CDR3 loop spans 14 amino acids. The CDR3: CASRTGTGTGGYTF. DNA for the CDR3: TGTGCCAGCAGAACCGGGACAGGCACGGGAGGCTACACCTTC.

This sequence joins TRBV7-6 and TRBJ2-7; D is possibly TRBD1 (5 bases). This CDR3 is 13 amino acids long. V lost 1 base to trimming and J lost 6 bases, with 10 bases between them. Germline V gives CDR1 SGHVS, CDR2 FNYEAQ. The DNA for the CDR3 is TGTGCCAGCAGCTTAGTAGGGGTCGGCGAGCAGTACTTC. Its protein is CASSLVGVGEQYF.

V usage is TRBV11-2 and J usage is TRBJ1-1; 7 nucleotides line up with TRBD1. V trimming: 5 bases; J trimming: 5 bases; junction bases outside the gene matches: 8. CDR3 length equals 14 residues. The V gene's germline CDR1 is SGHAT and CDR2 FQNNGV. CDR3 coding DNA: TGTGCCAGCAGCACACCGACAGGGTCGACTGAAGCTTTCTTT. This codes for CASSTPTGSTEAFF.

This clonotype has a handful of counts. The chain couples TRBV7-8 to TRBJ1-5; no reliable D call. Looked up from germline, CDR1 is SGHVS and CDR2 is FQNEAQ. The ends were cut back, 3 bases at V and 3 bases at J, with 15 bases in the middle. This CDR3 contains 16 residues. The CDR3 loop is CASSFRGAGTNQPQHF. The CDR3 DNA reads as TGTGCCAGCAGCTTCCGGGGTGCAGGCACCAATCAGCCCCAGCATTTT.

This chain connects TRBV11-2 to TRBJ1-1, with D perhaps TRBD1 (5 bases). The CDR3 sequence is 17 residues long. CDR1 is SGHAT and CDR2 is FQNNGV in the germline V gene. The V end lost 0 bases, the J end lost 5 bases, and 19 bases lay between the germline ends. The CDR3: CASSLEGGGVRSTEAFF. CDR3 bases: TGTGCCAGCAGCTTAGAGGGGGGGGGAGTACGGTCGACTGAAGCTTTCTTT. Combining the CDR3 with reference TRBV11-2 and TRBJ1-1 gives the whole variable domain EAGVAQSPRYKIIEKRQSVAFWCNPISGHATLYWYQQILGQGPKLLIQFQNNGVVDDSQLPKDRFSAERLKGVDSTLKIQPAKLEDSAVYLCASSLEGGGVRSTEAFFGQGTRLTVV.

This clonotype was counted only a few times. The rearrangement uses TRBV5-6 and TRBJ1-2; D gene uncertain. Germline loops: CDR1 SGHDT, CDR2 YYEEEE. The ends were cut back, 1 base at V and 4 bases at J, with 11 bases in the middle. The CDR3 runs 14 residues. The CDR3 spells CASSLRGWGYGYTF. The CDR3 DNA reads TGTGCCAGCAGCTTGCGGGGTTGGGGCTATGGCTACACCTTC. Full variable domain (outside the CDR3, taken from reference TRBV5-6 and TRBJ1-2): DAGVTQSPTHLIKTRGQQVTLRCSPKSGHDTVSWYQQALGQGPQFIFQYYEEEERQRGNFPDRFSGHQFPNYSSELNVNALLLGDSALYLCASSLRGWGYGYTFGSGTRLTVV.

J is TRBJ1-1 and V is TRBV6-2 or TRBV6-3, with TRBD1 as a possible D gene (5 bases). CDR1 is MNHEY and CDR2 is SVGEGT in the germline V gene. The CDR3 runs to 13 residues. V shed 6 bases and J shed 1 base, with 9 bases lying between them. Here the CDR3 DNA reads TGTGCCAGCAGCTACAGGACGAACACTGAAGCTTTCTTT. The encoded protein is CASSYRTNTEAFF.

The CDR3: CASSIPGLAVTDTQYF. In DNA form, the CDR3 reads TGTGCCAGCAGTATCCCCGGACTAGCGGTGACAGATACGCAGTATTTT. The chain recombines TRBV28 with TRBJ2-3; 10 bases fit TRBD2. V lost 5 bases to trimming and J lost 3 bases; unmatched junction nucleotides: 8. The CDR3 sequence is 16 residues long. Germline CDR1 and CDR2: MDHEN and SYDVKM.

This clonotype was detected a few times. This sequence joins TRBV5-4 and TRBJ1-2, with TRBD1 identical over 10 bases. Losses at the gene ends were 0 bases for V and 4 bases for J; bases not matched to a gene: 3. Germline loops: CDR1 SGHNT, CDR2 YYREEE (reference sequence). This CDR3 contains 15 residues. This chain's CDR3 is CASSLGGQGSYGYTF. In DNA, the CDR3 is TGTGCCAGCAGCTTGGGGGGACAGGGGAGCTATGGCTACACCTTC.

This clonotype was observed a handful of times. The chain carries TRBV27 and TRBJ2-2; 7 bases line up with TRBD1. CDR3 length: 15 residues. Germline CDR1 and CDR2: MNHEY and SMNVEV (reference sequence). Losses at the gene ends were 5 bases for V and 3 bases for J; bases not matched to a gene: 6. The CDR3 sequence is CASSPRGLDTGELFF. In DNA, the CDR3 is TGTGCCAGCAGTCCCAGGGGGTTGGACACCGGGGAGCTGTTTTTT.

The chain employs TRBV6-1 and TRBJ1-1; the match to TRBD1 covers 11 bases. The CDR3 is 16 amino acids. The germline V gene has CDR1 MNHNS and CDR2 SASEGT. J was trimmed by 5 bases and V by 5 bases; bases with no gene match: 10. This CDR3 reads CASSTQGTGGITEAFF. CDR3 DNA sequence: TGTGCCAGCAGTACCCAGGGGACAGGGGGGATTACTGAAGCTTTCTTT.

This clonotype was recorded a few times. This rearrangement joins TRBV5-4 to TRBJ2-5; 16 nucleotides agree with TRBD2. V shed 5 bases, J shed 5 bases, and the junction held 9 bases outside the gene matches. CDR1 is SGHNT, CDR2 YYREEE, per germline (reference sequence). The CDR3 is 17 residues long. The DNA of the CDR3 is TGTGCCAGCAGGAAGGGGACTAGCGGGAGGGCCTCTGAGACCCAGTACTTC. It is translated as CASRKGTSGRASETQYF. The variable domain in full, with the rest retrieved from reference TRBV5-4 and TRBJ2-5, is ETGVTQSPTHLIKTRGQQVTLRCSSQSGHNTVSWYQQALGQGPQFIFQYYREEENGRGNFPPRFSGLQFPNYSSELNVNALELDDSALYLCASRKGTSGRASETQYFGPGTRLLVL.

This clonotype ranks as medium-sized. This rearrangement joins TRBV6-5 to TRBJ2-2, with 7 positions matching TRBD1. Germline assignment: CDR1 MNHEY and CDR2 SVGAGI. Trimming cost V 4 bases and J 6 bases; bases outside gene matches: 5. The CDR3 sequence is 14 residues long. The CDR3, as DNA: TGTGCCAGCAGTTTACAGGGGCCCCCCGGGGAGCTGTTTTTT. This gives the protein CASSLQGPPGELFF.

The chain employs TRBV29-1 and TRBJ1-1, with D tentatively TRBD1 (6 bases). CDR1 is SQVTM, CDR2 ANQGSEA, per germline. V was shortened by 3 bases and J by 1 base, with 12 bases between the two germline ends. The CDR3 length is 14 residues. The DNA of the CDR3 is TGCAGCGTTGACGGGGGCAGGGCGAACACTGAAGCTTTCTTT. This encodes CSVDGGRANTEAFF.

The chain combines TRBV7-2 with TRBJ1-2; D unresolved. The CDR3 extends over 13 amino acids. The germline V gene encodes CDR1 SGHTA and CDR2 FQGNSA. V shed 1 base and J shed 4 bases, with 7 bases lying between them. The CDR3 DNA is TGTGCCAGCAGCTTAGGGCCAGTCTATGGCTACACCTTC. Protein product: CASSLGPVYGYTF.

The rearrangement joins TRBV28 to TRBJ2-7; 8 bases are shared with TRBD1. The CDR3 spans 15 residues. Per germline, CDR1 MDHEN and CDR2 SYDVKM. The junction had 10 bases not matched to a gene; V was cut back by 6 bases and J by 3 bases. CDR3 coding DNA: TGTGCCAGCAGAAACGGACAGGGCCTAAACTACGAGCAGTACTTC. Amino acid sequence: CASRNGQGLNYEQYF.

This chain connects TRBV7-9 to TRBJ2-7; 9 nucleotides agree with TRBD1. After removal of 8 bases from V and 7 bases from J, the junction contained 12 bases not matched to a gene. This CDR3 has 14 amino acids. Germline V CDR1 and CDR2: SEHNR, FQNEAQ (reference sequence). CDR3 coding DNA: TGTGCCAGCGGCGACAGGGGGGGTTTACGGGAGCAGTACTTC. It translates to CASGDRGGLREQYF.

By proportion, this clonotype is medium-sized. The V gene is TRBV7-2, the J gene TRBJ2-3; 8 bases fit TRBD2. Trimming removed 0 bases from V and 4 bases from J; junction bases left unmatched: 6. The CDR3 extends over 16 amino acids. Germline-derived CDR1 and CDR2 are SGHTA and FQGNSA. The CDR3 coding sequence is TGTGCCAGCAGCTTAGCTTTAGCGGGATCTTCAGATACGCAGTATTTT. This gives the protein CASSLALAGSSDTQYF.

CDR3 DNA sequence: TGTGCCAGCGCCATAGCGGCTGAGCAGTTCTTC. This codes for CASAIAAEQFF. The V gene is TRBV6-2 or TRBV6-3, the J gene TRBJ2-1, with D tentatively TRBD2 (6 bases). With 8 bases removed from V and 9 bases from J, the gap between germline ends came to 11 bases. Germline V gives CDR1 MNHEY, CDR2 SVGEGT. The CDR3 contains 11 residues.

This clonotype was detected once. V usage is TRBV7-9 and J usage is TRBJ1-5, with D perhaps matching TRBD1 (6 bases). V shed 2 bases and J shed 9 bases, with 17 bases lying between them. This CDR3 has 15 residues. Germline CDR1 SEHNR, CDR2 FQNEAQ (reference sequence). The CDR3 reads CASSLIGQNPRPQHF. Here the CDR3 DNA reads TGTGCCAGCAGCTTAATAGGACAGAACCCTCGGCCCCAGCATTTT.

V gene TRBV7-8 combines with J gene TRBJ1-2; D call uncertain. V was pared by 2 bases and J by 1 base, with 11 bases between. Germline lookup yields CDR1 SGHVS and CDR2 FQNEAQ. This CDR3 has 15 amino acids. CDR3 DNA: TGTGCCAGCAGCTTAAGGAGTCCTAATAACTATGGCTACACCTTC. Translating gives CASSLRSPNNYGYTF. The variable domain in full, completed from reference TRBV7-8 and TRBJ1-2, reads GAGVSQSPRYKVAKRGQDVALRCDPISGHVSLFWYQQALGQGPEFLTYFQNEAQLDKSGLPSDRFFAERPEGSVSTLKIQRTQQEDSAVYLCASSLRSPNNYGYTFGSGTRLTVV.